The clone carrying this TCR beta chain was observed a few times. What it binds is unknown. These data originate in a study of response to subunit inactivated influenza vaccine. Findings and limits, study-wide: Each seasonal influenza vaccination recruits few new T cells, the authors suggested.

Trimming removed 4 bases at V and 4 bases at J, with 15 bases between. This CDR3 has 15 amino acids. The germline V gene has CDR1 SGHRS and CDR2 YFSETQ. TCRdb fed the RT-PCR reads into MiXCR, producing one record per CDR3 protein. The sample shows hundreds of thousands of distinct CDR3 sequences, about 14% of them seen only once. This chain uses TRBV5-1 with TRBJ2-1, with D uncertain. The receptor comes from a man between 50 and 59 years old who received an inactivated influenza vaccine. The sequenced sample was PBMCs from blood, obtained approximately 15 days before vaccination. CDR3 sequence reads: CASSPKAQIYNEQFF. The CDR3 DNA reads as TGCGCCAGCAGCCCCAAGGCACAGATATACAATGAGCAGTTCTTC.